Following are 2 T cell receptor beta chains from one sample sequenced in a study of OX40 agonist ivuxolimab in advanced cancers. Receptor amplification or capture employed the immunoSEQ multiplex PCR assay. TCRdb obtained this table from immuneACCESS and retained in-frame rearrangements with V and J assigned. These tables miss some clones; where compared with another copy, unresolved V genes account for less than half of the shortfall, and the remainder is unexplained. The sample profile shows about 99,000 clones; approximately 94% of them were found once. The biggest ten clones account for around 2% of the sample. Sequencing was performed on CD4+ or CD8+ T cells sorted from blood, taken in a trial of the OX40 agonist ivuxolimab. The receptors stem from an adult with an advanced solid tumor such as melanoma, head and neck, liver or kidney cancer.

This sequence joins TRBV5-6 and TRBJ1-1; D remains unclear. Germline CDR1 is SGHDT and CDR2 is YYEEEE. The CDR3 is 17 amino acids. Trimming pared 2 bases from V and 1 base from J, leaving 18 bases between. The CDR3, as DNA: TGTGCCAGCAGCTTTAGTCCCCCAAAGTCTGGGAACACTGAAGCTTTCTTT. Its protein product is CASSFSPPKSGNTEAFF.

The J gene is TRBJ2-2, the V gene TRBV4-1; 7 bases fit TRBD1. V shed 2 bases and J 6 bases; nucleotides not matched to a gene: 3. Germline CDR1 and CDR2: MGHRA and YSYEKL. This CDR3 comprises 14 residues. The CDR3 region has the DNA TGCGCCAGCAGCCAATGGACAGGTCCCGGGGAGCTGTTTTTT. Its protein product is CASSQWTGPGELFF.